This TCR beta chain was sequenced during a study of T-cell reconstitution after alpha-beta-depleted transplantation in children. Preparation of the TCRbeta library involved a method that used unique molecular identifiers. TCRdb re-called the PCR reads through MiXCR, storing one row per CDR3 protein. The profile shows 600,000 to 700,000 distinct CDR3 sequences, roughly 15% of them singletons. This clonotype was counted ten times or more. The source was PBMCs from the stem cell graft donor, collected from the stem cell graft. This TCR was recovered from a human donor who donated a stem cell graft to a child with acute myeloid leukemia.

DNA for the CDR3: TGTGCCACCAGCAGGGGCTCCGGGGTGAACACTGAAGCTTTCTTT. As protein: CATSRGSGVNTEAFF. The chain joins TRBV15 to TRBJ1-1; D is undetermined. V was trimmed by 3 bases and J by 0 bases, leaving 11 bases between them. Germline V lookup: CDR1 LNHNV, CDR2 YYDKDF (reference sequence). The CDR3 has 15 residues.